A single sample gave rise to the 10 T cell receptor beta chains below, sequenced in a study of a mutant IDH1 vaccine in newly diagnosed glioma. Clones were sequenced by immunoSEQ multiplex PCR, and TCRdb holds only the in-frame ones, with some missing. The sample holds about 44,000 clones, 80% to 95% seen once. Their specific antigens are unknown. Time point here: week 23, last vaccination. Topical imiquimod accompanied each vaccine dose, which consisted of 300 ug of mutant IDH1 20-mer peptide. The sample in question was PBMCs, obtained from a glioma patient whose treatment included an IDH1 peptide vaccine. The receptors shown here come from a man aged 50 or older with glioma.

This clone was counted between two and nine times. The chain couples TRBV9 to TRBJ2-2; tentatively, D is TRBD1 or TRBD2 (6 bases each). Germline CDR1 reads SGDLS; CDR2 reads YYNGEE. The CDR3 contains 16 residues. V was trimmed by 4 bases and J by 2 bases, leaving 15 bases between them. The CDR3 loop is CASSIGGGINTGELFF. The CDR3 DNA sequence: TGTGCCAGCAGCATCGGGGGCGGGATAAACACCGGGGAGCTGTTTTTT. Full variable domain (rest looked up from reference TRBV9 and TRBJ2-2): DSGVTQTPKHLITATGQRVTLRCSPRSGDLSVYWYQQSLDQGLQFLIQYYNGEERAKGNILERFSAQQFPDLHSELNLSSLELGDSALYFCASSIGGGINTGELFFGEGSRLTVL.

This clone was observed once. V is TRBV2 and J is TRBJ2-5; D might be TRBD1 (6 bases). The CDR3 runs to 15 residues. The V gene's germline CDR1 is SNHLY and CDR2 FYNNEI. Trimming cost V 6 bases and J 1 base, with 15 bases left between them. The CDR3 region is CASSETGIFQETQYF. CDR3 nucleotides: TGTGCCAGCAGCGAAACAGGGATATTCCAAGAGACCCAGTACTTC.

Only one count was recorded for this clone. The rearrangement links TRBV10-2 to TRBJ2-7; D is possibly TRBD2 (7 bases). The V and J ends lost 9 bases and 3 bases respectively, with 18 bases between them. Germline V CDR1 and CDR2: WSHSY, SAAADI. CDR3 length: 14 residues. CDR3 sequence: CASRGRDNYYEQYF. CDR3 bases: TGCGCCAGTCGAGGGAGGGACAATTACTACGAGCAGTACTTC.

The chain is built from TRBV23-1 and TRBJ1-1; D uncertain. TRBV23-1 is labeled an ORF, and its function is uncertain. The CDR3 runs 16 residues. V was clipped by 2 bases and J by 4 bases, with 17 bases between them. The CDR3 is CASSQGVWGNFTEAFF. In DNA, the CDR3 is TGCGCCAGCAGTCAAGGTGTATGGGGAAACTTCACTGAAGCTTTCTTT.

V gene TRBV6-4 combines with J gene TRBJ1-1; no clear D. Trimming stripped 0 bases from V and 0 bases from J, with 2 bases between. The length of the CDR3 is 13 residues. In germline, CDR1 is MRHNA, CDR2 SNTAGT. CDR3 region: CASSDSMNTEAFF. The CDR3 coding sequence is TGTGCCAGCAGTGACTCTATGAACACTGAAGCTTTCTTT.

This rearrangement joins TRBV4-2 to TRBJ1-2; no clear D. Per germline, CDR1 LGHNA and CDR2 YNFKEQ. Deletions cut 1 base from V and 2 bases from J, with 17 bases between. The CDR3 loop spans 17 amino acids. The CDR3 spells CASSQGIDRAINYGYTF. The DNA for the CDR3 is TGTGCCAGCAGCCAAGGGATTGACCGGGCCATAAACTATGGCTACACCTTC.

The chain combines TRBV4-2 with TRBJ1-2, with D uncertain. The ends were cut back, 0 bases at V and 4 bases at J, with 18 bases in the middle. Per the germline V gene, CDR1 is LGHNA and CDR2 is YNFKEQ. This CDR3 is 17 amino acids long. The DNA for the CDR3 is TGTGCCAGCAGCCAAGATTTGAGAAGCGGAATGATCTATGGCTACACCTTC. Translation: CASSQDLRSGMIYGYTF.

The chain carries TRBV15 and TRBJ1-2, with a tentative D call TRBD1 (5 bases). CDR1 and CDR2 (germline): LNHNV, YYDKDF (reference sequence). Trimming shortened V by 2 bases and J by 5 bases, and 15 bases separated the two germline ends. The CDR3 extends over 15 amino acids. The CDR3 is CATSRPRDAEYGYTF. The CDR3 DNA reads TGTGCCACCAGCAGACCCCGGGACGCCGAGTATGGCTACACCTTC.

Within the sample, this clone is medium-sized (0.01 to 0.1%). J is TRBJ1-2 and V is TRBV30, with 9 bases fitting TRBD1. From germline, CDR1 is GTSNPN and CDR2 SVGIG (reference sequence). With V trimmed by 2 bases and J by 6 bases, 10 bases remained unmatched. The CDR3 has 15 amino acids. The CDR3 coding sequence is TGTGCCTGGAGTACAGGGACAGGGTATGGAGATGGCTACACCTTC. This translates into CAWSTGTGYGDGYTF.

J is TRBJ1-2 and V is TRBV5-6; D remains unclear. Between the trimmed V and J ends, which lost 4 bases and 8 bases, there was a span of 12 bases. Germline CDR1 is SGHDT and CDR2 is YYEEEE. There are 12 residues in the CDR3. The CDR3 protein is CASSAGPVGYTF. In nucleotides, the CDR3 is TGTGCCAGCAGCGCGGGCCCGGTGGGCTACACCTTC.